The text below deals with one T cell receptor beta chain. The CDR3 contains 16 residues. Germline CDR1 reads KGHSH; CDR2 reads LQKENI. Trimming removed 3 bases from V and 2 bases from J, with 13 bases in between. Libraries were prepared by immunoSEQ multiplex PCR; TCRdb keeps only in-frame clonotypes and omits some of them. This table holds 100,000 to 150,000 clones, 90% to 95% found once. This sample is part of a study of control samples from healthy donors and cancer patients. The receptor comes from a man aged 45-65 years with head and neck cancer. The rearrangement uses TRBV18 and TRBJ2-2; the D is unclear. Sequencing was done on a sample of PBMCs. The CDR3 coding sequence is TGTGCCAGCTCACCTTTATCGGGCCGAAACACCGGGGAGCTGTTTTTT. It translates to CASSPLSGRNTGELFF.